The T cell receptor (beta chain) under discussion was sequenced for a study of PD-L1 blockade in urothelial cancer. Study-wide background: Between 0 and 3 chemotherapy regimens preceded treatment for each patient.

Study-wide results and limits: When pretreatment blood TCR clonality was below the median, it predicted better survival.

J was trimmed by 7 bases and V by 3 bases; bases with no gene match: 5. This CDR3 has 14 residues. Germline assignment: CDR1 SGDLS and CDR2 YYNGEE. Remarks on this clone: Its cognate antigen is unknown.

Here immunoSEQ multiplex PCR was the method, and the copy in TCRdb shows in-frame clones only, minus some. The profile shows under 130,000 clones, around 85% of them singletons. The chain uses TRBV9 and TRBJ2-1; 9 bases are shared with TRBD2. Sequencing used PBMCs, obtained around atezolizumab (anti-PD-L1) treatment. The sequence derives from a man aged 50 to 60 with urothelial cancer. CDR3 region: CASSASLAGNEQFF. The CDR3 DNA reads TGTGCCAGCAGCGCGAGTCTAGCGGGGAATGAGCAGTTCTTC.